This TCR beta chain was captured in a study of post-analysis software for immune sequencing data (dated by TCRdb to about 2015). As for the study more broadly: The recorded disease courses included relapsing-remitting, secondary progressive and progressive-relapsing multiple sclerosis, and some patients had no subtype annotation. The multiple sclerosis patient repertoires were compared with about a dozen previously published healthy control repertoires from donors aged about 6 to 25 years. A subset of samples was prepared in parallel using single-end sample barcoding, then pooled and co-amplified after Illumina adapter ligation.

To demonstrate the VDJtools post-analysis software, TCR beta repertoires were profiled from the peripheral blood of 13 young patients with multiple sclerosis. The patients with multiple sclerosis were children and adolescents between about 6 and 15 years of age. The library relied on PCR. The sequencer was an Illumina HiSeq 2500. To reduce PCR and sequencing biases, unique molecular identifiers were incorporated into the TCR beta cDNA libraries. Roughly 0.5 million cDNA molecules were obtained per 1 to 10 million input T cells, so each molecule approximated one T cell. The patient libraries were prepared and sequenced using the same protocol as the earlier healthy control dataset. Within a given batch, samples were prepared together, multiplexed and sequenced on the same HiSeq lane. As for how the authors treated the data: MIGEC handled the raw barcoded reads, throwing out single-read molecular identifier groups before consensus assembly and CDR3 extraction. VDJtools was used for post-analysis of the clonotype tables, and diversity was normalized by down-sampling every dataset to the size of the smallest sample. In repertoire overlap clustering, CDR3 amino acid sequences, but not nucleotide sequences, were matched to correct batch-related cross-sample contamination. TCRdb reanalyzed the raw reads on its own, using fastp at Q25 for trimming and MiXCR for clone calling, and kept in-frame beta chains. A single entry per CDR3 protein holds the most common genes and DNA from its merged rows. The V and J calls, along with clone size, are taken from TCRdb and not from the paper's own processing. This sample comprises 820,000 or so distinct CDR3 sequences, approximately 57% of them detected only once. The ten biggest clones cover over 4% of the sample.

To note about this clonotype: What antigen it recognizes has not been identified. The sample holds no much larger clone one base away, and base qualities are not on file.

V loses 2 bases, J loses 0 bases, and the germline ends lie 7 bases apart. The cysteine opens and the phenylalanine closes a CDR3 of 15 amino acids. Here the CDR3 DNA is all that survives: 45 bases in frame from base 1. In the germline V gene (reference sequence), CDR1 corresponds to SEHNR and CDR2 to FQNEAQ. Results the study describes overall, beyond this receptor: Normalized Chao1 diversity was significantly lower in multiple sclerosis patients than controls, suggesting substantial peripheral T-cell clonal expansion. Strong co-clustering of samples prepared in the same batch was shown by direct clustering with F measure, prompting a batch-effect correction. Significantly higher frequencies in patients than in controls were found for several TRBV segments, including TRBV5-6, TRBV5-1 and TRBV20-1. The multiple sclerosis patient group was slightly younger than the control group.

The rearrangement combines TRBV7-9 with TRBJ1-4; TRBD1 is a weak D gene call, 5 bases matching. Specimen: blood. The receptor was derived from a girl aged 10 to 17 with multiple sclerosis. The nucleotides are TGTGCCAGCAGCTTACCGACAGCAACTAATGAAAAACTGTTTTTT. It specifies CASSLPTATNEKLFF.